This TCR beta chain was recovered during a study of blood T cell repertoires in COVID-19. Study summary: COVID-19 samples, acute and convalescent, were from the United States, Italy and Spain. PBMCs, B-cell-depleted T cells, or T cells provided the cDNA or gDNA that made up the material.

Original processing notes: Estimation of nucleated cell counts was performed using reference gene primer amplification. Clones were read by immunoSEQ multiplex PCR, and TCRdb kept only the in-frame ones, dropping some. From that table come the V and J calls and clone size; the DNA was used to work out D and trimming. The sample consists of about 130,000 clones, roughly four fifths of them appearing once. Germline CDR1 is SGHNT and CDR2 is YYREEE (reference sequence). This CDR3 has 14 amino acids. V was pared by 0 bases and J by 5 bases, with 11 bases between. The V and J genes are TRBV5-4 and TRBJ2-5; the D gene is possibly TRBD2 (6 bases). The sequenced sample was peripheral blood. This TCR came from a woman aged 55-69 years with acute or convalescent COVID-19. CDR3 loop: CASSLGTITETQYF. The CDR3 DNA follows: TGTGCCAGCAGCTTGGGGACTATTACCGAGACCCAGTACTTC.